The entry that follows covers one TCR beta chain sequence. This table comes from immunoSEQ multiplex PCR, and its TCRdb copy is limited to in-frame clones, with some not included. Of 77,000 or so clones listed, about nine tenths are singletons. This entry is derived from a study of OX40 agonist ivuxolimab in advanced cancers. Sequences were derived from CD4+ or CD8+ T cells sorted from blood, sampled in a trial of the OX40 agonist ivuxolimab. This TCR derives from an adult with an advanced solid tumor such as melanoma, head and neck, liver or kidney cancer.

Here the CDR3 DNA reads TGCGCCAGCAGCTTGGGGCAACTTTATTCCCAAACTAGCACAGATACGCAGTATTTT. Translation: CASSLGQLYSQTSTDTQYF. The chain links TRBV5-1 to TRBJ2-3; D unresolved. This CDR3 spans 19 amino acids. The V gene lost 0 bases and the J gene lost 0 bases, with 20 bases spanning the gap. CDR1 is SGHRS and CDR2 is YFSETQ in the germline V gene.